This T cell receptor (beta chain) comes out of a study of cytomegalovirus exposure and HLA in healthy donors. This CDR3 has 15 residues. CDR1 is SGDLS and CDR2 is YYNGEE in the germline V gene. V was clipped by 0 bases and J by 6 bases; unmatched bases: 7. The repertoire was sequenced with immunoSEQ multiplex PCR; TCRdb's copy has only in-frame clones and lacks some. The table lists 330,000 or so clones, roughly 90% of them singletons. The TCR comes from a woman younger than 30 in good health and CMV-seronegative. The sample consisted of PBMCs. The V and J genes are TRBV9 and TRBJ2-7, with 9 bases matching TRBD1. CDR3 coding DNA: TGTGCCAGCAGCGTAGGTAGGGACAGGGCCACCGAGCAGTACTTC. Translated: CASSVGRDRATEQYF.